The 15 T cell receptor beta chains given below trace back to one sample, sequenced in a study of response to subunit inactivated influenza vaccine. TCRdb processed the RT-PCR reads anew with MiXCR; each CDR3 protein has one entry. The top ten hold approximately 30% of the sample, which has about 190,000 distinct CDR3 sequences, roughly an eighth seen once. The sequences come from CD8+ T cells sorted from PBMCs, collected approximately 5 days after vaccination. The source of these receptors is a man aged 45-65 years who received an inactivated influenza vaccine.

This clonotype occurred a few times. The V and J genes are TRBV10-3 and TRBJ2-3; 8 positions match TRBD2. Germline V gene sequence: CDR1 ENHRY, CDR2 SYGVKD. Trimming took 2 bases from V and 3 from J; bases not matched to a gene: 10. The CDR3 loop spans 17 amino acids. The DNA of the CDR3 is TGTGCCATCAGTGAGACATTTTTTAGCGGGGAGACAGATACGCAGTATTTT. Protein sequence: CAISETFFSGETDTQYF.

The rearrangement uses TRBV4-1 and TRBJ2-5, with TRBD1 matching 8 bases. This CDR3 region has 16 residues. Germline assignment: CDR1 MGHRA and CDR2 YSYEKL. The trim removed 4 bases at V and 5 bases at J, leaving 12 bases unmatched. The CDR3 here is CASSPGLGTGWETQYF. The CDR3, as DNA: TGCGCCAGCAGCCCAGGATTGGGGACAGGATGGGAGACCCAGTACTTC.

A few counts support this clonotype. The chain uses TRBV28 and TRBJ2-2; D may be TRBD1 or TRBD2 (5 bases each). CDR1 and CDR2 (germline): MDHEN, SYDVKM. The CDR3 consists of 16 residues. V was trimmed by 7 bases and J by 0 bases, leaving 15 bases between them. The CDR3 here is CASTPPGTTNTGELFF. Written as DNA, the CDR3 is TGTGCCAGCACCCCCCCCGGGACGACGAACACCGGGGAGCTGTTTTTT.

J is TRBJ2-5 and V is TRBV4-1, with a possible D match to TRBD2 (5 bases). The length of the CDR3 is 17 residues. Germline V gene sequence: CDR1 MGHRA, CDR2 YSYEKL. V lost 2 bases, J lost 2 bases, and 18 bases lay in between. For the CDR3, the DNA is TGCGCCAGCAGCCAACCCGGGAAGAACCTGTTACAAGAGACCCAGTACTTC. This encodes CASSQPGKNLLQETQYF.

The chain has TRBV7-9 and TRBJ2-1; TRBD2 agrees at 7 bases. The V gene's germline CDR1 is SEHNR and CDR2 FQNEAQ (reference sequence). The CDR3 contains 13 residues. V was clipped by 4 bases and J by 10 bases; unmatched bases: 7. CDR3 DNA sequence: TGTGCCAGCAGCTCGCTCGGGGGAGGGGAGCAGTTCTTC. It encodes CASSSLGGGEQFF. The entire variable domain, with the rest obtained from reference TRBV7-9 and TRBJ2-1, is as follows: DTGVSQNPRHKITKRGQNVTFRCDPISEHNRLYWYRQTLGQGPEFLTYFQNEAQLEKSRLLSDRFSAERPKGSFSTLEIQRTEQGDSAMYLCASSSLGGGEQFFGPGTRLTVL.

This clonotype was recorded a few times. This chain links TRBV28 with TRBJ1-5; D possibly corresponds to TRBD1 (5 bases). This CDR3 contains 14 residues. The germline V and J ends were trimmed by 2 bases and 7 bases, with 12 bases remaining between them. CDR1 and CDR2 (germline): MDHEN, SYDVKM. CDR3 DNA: TGTGCCAGCAGTTTAGGGCAGGGAATACAGCCCCAGCATTTT. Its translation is CASSLGQGIQPQHF.

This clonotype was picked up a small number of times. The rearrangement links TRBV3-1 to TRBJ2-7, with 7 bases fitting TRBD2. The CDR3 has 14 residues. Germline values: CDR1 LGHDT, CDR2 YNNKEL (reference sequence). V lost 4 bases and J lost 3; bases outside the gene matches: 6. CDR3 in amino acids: CASSLAGDRYEQYF. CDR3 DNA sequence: TGTGCCAGCAGCCTGGCGGGGGACCGCTACGAGCAGTACTTC.

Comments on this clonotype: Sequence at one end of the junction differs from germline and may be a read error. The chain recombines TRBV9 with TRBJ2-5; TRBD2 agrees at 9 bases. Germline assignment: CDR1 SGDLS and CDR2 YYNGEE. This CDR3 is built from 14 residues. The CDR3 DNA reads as TGTGCCAGCAGCATAAATAGCGGGAGAGAGACCCAGCACTTC. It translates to CASSINSGRETQHF.

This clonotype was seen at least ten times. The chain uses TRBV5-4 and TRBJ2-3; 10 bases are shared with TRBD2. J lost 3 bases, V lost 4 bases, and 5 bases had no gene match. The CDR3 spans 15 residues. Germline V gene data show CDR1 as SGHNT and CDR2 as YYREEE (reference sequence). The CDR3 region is CASSPPSGSTDTQYF. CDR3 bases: TGTGCCAGCAGCCCCCCTAGCGGGAGTACAGATACGCAGTATTTT.

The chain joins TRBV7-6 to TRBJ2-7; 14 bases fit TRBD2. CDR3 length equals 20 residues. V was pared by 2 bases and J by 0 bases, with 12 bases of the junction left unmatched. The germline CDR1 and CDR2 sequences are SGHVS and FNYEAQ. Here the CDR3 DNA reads TGTGCCAGCAGCTTAAGAAGAGGACTAGCGGGGGGAACAAACTCCTACGAGCAGTACTTC. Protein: CASSLRRGLAGGTNSYEQYF.

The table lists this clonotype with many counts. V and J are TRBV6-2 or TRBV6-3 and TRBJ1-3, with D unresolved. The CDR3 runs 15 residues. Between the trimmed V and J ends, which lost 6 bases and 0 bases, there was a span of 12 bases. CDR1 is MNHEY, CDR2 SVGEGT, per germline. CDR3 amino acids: CASSNTRSSGNTIYF. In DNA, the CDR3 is TGTGCCAGCAGCAACACCCGGAGCTCTGGAAACACCATATATTTT.

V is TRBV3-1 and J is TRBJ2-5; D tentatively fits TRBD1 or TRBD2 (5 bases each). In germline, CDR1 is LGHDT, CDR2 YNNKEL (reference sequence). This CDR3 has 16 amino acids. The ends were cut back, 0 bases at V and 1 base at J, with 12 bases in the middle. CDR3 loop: CASSQERGRIQETQYF. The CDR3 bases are TGTGCCAGCAGCCAAGAAAGGGGACGGATCCAAGAGACCCAGTACTTC.

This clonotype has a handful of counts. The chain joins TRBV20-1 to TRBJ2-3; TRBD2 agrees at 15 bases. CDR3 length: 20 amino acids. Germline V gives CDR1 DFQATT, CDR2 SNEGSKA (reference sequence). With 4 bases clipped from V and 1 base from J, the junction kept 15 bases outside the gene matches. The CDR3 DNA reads TGCAGTGCTACCGGACTAGCGGGGGGGCCAGAGTGGATTGGCACAGATACGCAGTATTTT. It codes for CSATGLAGGPEWIGTDTQYF.

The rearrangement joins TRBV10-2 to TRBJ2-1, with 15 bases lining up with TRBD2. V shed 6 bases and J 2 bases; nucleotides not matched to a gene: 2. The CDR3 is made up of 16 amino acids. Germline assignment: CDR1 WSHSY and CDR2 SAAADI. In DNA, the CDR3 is TGCGCCAGCAGAGGACTAGCGGGGGGGCCCTACAATGAGCAGTTCTTC. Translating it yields CASRGLAGGPYNEQFF.

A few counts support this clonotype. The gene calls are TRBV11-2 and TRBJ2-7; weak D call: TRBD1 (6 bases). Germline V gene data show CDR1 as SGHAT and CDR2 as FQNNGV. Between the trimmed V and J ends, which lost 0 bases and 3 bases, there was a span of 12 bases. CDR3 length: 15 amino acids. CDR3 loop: CASSLDPGTFYEQYF. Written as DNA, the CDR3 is TGTGCCAGCAGCTTAGATCCTGGGACATTCTACGAGCAGTACTTC.